This TCR beta chain was captured by sequencing in a study of cytomegalovirus exposure and HLA in healthy donors. PCR primers comprised 60 Vbeta and 13 Jbeta primers. The table came from immunoSEQ multiplex PCR; TCRdb's copy has only in-frame clones and leaves some out. The data show about 110,000 clones, with 60% to 85% seen just once and 1.3% held by the top ten. The CDR3 covers 15 residues. Trimming stripped 6 bases from V and 3 bases from J, with 18 bases between. Germline V gene data show CDR1 as MDHEN and CDR2 as SYDVKM. The receptor comes from a woman in her 30s in good health and CMV-seronegative. Sequenced input: PBMCs. This chain links TRBV28 with TRBJ2-7; D gene unclear. CDR3 bases: TGTGCCAGCAGGAGCCCCCTCTCTTGGAGCTACGAGCAGTACTTC. Translated, it gives CASRSPLSWSYEQYF.